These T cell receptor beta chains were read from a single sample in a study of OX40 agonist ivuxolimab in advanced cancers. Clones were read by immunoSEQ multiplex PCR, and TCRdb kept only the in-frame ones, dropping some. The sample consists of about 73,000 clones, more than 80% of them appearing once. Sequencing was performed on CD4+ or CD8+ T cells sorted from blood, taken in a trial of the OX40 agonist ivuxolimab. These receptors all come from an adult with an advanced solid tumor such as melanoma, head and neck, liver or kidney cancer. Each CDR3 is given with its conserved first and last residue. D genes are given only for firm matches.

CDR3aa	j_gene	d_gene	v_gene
CASSLGQVEKLFF	TRBJ1-4	TRBD1	TRBV28
CASTLGRRRETQYF	TRBJ2-5	TRBD2	TRBV28
CASRRGSLHEQYF	TRBJ2-7	TRBD2	TRBV7-9
CASSALVSSYNEQFF	TRBJ2-1	-	TRBV9
CASSSQREGRETQYF	TRBJ2-5	TRBD2	TRBV6-6
CASSPPSGIVYEQYF	TRBJ2-7	-	TRBV18
CAISMGQGSNEQYF	TRBJ2-7	TRBD1	TRBV10-3
CASSLERGGSNSPLHF	TRBJ1-6	-	TRBV7-2
CASSSRTANYGYTF	TRBJ1-2	-	TRBV7-2
CASSVQPNTDTQYF	TRBJ2-3	-	TRBV9
CASSLGYSGTSGEQYF	TRBJ2-7	TRBD2	TRBV13
CASSQEASGIGYEQYF	TRBJ2-7	TRBD2	TRBV4-3
CASSPDRWNEKLFF	TRBJ1-4	-	TRBV7-9
CASSFLAGRNTGELFF	TRBJ2-2	TRBD2	TRBV7-3
CASSLEDGREKLFF	TRBJ1-4	-	TRBV5-1
CAPYPGWEQFF	TRBJ2-1	-	TRBV30
CASSDLLRTDTQYF	TRBJ2-3	-	TRBV2
CASSDSGTGDYEQYF	TRBJ2-7	TRBD1	TRBV25-1
CASRPEGLAKNIQYF	TRBJ2-4	-	TRBV2
CASSLGRSSYEQYF	TRBJ2-7	-	TRBV18
CASSFDEPATDTQYF	TRBJ2-3	-	TRBV5-1
CACALGWNEKLFF	TRBJ1-4	-	TRBV30
CASSLVGAGPGFF	TRBJ2-1	-	TRBV7-2
CASSRTDDSNQPQHF	TRBJ1-5	-	TRBV2
CAWSVLVTANTF	TRBJ1-2	-	TRBV30
CASSLAGTGELFF	TRBJ2-2	TRBD2	TRBV6-6
CASGGIKGGELFF	TRBJ2-2	-	TRBV2
CASLSGRAGYEQYF	TRBJ2-7	TRBD2	TRBV2
CASSSQGSSTDTQYF	TRBJ2-3	-	TRBV5-4
CAWSVSTDTQYF	TRBJ2-3	-	TRBV30
CASSLRTNTEAFF	TRBJ1-1	-	TRBV28
CASSLGSGSGWETQYF	TRBJ2-5	TRBD2	TRBV7-2
CASVPGTGGSQPQHF	TRBJ1-5	TRBD1	TRBV7-8
CASSFQRSGGRKTQYF	TRBJ2-5	TRBD1	TRBV28
CASSLGLGGGETQYF	TRBJ2-5	-	TRBV5-8
CASSQGQGRMSNTGELFF	TRBJ2-2	TRBD1	TRBV11-3
CASSLDLAGVGDTQYF	TRBJ2-3	TRBD2	TRBV7-9
CASSRTSPGELFF	TRBJ2-2	-	TRBV6-4
CSVDRREGPTDTQYF	TRBJ2-3	TRBD2	TRBV29-1
CASRPRGTNEKLFF	TRBJ1-4	-	TRBV5-8
CASSRTGNYGYTF	TRBJ1-2	TRBD1	TRBV5-4
CASSGNGRAEQYF	TRBJ2-7	TRBD2	TRBV18
CASSLGQNTEAFF	TRBJ1-1	-	TRBV11-3
CASGRQQQAFF	TRBJ1-1	-	TRBV25-1
CASSLAGTGNSPLHF	TRBJ1-6	TRBD1	TRBV5-6